The clone carrying this T cell receptor (beta chain) came up many times. Participants spanned ages about 18 to 95 years and resided in 20 to 30 US areas. TCRdb keeps only in-frame clones here, not all; method: immunoSEQ multiplex PCR. The sample includes 250,000 to 300,000 clones, about 90% seen only once; the top ten take 1.2%. The data stem from a study of blood T cell repertoires in COVID-19. Overall study context: The United States, Italy and Spain provided the acute and convalescent COVID-19 samples.

The germline V and J ends were trimmed by 4 bases and 4 bases, with 16 bases remaining between them. The germline CDR1 and CDR2 sequences are SGHRS and YFSETQ. The CDR3 length is 15 residues. Sequenced sample: PBMCs or T cells enriched from blood (not recorded which). This chain uses TRBV5-1 with TRBJ2-3, with TRBD2 as a possible D gene (7 bases). This TCR derives from a human donor in a cohort exposed to, infected with or recovered from COVID-19 (not recorded which). The donor label of this sample is uncertain. The CDR3 bases are TGCGCCAGCAGCCCTTTGGGGGGGCGTTCAGATACGCAGTATTTT. As protein: CASSPLGGRSDTQYF.